The 2 T cell receptor beta chains reported below all come from one sample, sequenced in a study of CD8+ T cells in alopecia areata. In each case, RNA was isolated and then reverse transcribed into cDNA as the sequencing template. Sequencing was performed with immunoSEQ multiplex PCR; in TCRdb, only in-frame clones are kept and a portion is missing. The profile shows approximately 98,000 clones, approximately 63% of them singletons. Source material: CD8+ T cells sorted from blood. These receptors all stem from a human donor in good health.

In the case of this clone: The same CDR3 is also encoded by other DNA sequences in this sample. The chain has TRBV5-6 and TRBJ2-3, with D uncertain. V was shortened by 2 bases and J by 1 base, with 2 bases between the two germline ends. The CDR3 totals 12 residues. Germline V gene lookup returns CDR1 SGHDT and CDR2 YYEEEE. The CDR3 nucleotides are TGTGCCAGCAGCTTTGGCACAGATACGCAGTATTTT. Translation: CASSFGTDTQYF.

The V and J genes are TRBV9 and TRBJ1-2; D is uncertain. Per the germline V gene, CDR1 is SGDLS and CDR2 is YYNGEE. Trimming took off 3 bases at V and 4 bases at J, with 4 bases between the two ends. The CDR3 sequence is 11 residues long. The CDR3 DNA reads TGTGCCAGCAGCGACGGCTATGGCTACACCTTC. Its protein product is CASSDGYGYTF.